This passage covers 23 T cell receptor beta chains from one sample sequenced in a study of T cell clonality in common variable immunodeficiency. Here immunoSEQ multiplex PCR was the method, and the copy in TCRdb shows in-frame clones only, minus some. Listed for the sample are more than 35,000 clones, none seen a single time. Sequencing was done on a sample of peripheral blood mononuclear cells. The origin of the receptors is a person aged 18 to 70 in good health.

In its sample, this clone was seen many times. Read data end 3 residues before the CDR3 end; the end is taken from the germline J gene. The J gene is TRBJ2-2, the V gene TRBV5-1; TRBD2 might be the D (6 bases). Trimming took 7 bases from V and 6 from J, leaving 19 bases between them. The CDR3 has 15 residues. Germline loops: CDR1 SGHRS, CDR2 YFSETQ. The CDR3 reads CASEPIGGMAGELFF. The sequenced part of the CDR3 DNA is TGCGCCAGCGAACCCATCGGGGGTATGGCCGGGGAG.

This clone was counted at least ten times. CDR3 DNA, as far as it was read: TGTGCCTGGAGTGAGGGACTCCGAAACAATGAG. Translated, it gives CAWSEGLRNNE. The whole CDR3 protein reads CAWSEGLRNNEQFF. V and J are TRBV30 and TRBJ2-1; D is perhaps TRBD2 (6 bases). The CDR3 goes on 3 residues after the read ends, and that part is filled in from the germline J gene. V was shortened by 1 base and J by 5 bases, with 12 bases between the two germline ends. The germline CDR1 and CDR2 sequences are GTSNPN and SVGIG (reference sequence). The length of the CDR3 is 14 residues.

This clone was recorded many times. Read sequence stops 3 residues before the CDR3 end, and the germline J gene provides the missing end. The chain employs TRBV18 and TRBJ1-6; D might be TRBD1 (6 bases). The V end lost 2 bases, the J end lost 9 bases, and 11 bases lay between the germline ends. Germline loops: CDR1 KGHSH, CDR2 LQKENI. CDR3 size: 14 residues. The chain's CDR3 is CASSPLTRGSPLHF. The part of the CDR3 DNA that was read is TGTGCCAGCTCACCATTAACCAGGGGTTCACCC.

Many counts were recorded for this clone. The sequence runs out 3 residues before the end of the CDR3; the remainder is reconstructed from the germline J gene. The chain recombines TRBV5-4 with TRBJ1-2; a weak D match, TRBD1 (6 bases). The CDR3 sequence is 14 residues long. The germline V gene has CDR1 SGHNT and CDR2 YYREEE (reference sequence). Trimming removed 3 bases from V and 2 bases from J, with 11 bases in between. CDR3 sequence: CASSWDTENYGYTF. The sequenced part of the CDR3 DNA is TGTGCCAGCAGCTGGGACACCGAGAACTATGGC.

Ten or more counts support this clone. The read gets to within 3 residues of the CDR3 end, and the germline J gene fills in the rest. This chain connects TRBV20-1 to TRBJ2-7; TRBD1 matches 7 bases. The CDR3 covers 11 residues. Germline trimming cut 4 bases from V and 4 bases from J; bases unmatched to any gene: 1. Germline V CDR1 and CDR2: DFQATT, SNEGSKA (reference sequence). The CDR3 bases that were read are TGCAGTGCTAAACAGGGGTACGAG. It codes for CSAKQGYE. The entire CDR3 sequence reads CSAKQGYEQYF.

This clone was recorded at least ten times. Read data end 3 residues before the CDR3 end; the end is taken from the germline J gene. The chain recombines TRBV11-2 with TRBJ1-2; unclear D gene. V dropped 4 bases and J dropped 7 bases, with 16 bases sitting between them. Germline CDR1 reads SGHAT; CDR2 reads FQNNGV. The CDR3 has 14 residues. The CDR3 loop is CASSSDLMIGGYTF. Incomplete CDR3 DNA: TGTGCCAGCAGCTCCGACTTGATGATAGGTGGC.

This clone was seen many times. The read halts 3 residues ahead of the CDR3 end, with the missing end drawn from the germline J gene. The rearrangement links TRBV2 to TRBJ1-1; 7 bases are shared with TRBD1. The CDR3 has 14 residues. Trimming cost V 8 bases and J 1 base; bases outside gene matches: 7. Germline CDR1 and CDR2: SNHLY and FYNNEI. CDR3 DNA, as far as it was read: TGTGCCAGCCGGAGGACAGGTGCGAACACTGAA. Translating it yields CASRRTGANTE. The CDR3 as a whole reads CASRRTGANTEAFF.

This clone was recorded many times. The CDR3 sequence is CASSLASGDTQYF. CDR3 DNA (partial): TGTGCCAGCAGCTTAGCTTCGGGGGACACG. The rearrangement links TRBV7-8 to TRBJ2-3; D is possibly TRBD2 (6 bases). Coverage ceases 3 residues before the CDR3 finishes, and the germline J gene fills in the end. This CDR3 spans 13 amino acids. Germline V lookup: CDR1 SGHVS, CDR2 FQNEAQ.

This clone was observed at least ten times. CDR3 residues: CSARVLEGSSNQPQHF. The sequenced part of the CDR3 DNA is TGCAGTGCTAGAGTCTTGGAGGGGTCTAGCAATCAGCCC. V is TRBV20-1 and J is TRBJ1-5; a possible D gene is TRBD1 (5 bases). The CDR3 goes on 3 residues after the read ends, and that part is filled in from the germline J gene. The germline V and J ends were trimmed by 1 base and 0 bases, with 13 bases remaining between them. Per the germline V gene, CDR1 is DFQATT and CDR2 is SNEGSKA (reference sequence). This CDR3 region has 16 residues.

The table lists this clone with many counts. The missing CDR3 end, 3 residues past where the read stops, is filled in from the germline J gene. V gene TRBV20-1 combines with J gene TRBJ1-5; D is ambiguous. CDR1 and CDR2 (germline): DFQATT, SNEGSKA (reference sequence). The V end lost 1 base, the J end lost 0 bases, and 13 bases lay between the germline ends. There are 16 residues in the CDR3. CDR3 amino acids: CSARVAGSYSNQPQHF. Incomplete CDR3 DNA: TGCAGTGCTAGAGTTGCCGGTAGCTATAGCAATCAGCCC.

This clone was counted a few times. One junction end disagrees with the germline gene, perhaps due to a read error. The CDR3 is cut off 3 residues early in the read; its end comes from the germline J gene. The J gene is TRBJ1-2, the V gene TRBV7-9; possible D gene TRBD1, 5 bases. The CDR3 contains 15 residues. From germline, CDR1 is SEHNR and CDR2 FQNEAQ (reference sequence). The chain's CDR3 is CVSSPKVRQGNDYTF. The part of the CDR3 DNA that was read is TGTGTCAGCAGCCCCAAGGTCCGGCAGGGCAACGAC.

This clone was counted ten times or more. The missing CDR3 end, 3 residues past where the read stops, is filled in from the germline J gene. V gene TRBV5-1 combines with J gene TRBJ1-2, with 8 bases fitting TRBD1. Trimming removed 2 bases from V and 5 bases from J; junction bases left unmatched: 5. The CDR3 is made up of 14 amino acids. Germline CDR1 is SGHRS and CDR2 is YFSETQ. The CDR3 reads CASSFLQGEYGYTF. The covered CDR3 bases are TGCGCCAGCAGCTTCTTACAGGGGGAGTATGGC.

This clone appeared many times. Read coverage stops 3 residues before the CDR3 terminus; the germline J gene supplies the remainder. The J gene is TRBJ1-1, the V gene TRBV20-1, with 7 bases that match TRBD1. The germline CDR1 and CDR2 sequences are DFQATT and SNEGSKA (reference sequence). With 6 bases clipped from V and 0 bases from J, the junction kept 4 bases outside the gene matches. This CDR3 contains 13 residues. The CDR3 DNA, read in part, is TGCAGTGCCACGGGACAGTTGAACACTGAA. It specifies CSATGQLNTE. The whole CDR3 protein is CSATGQLNTEAFF.

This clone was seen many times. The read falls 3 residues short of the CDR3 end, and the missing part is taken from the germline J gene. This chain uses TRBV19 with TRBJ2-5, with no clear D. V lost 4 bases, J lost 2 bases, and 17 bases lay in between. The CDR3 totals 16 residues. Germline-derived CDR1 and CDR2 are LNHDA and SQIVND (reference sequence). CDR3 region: CASSSSRGTPQETQYF. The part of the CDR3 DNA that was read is TGTGCCAGTAGTAGTTCCCGCGGAACACCTCAAGAGACC.

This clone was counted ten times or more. The CDR3 reads CSARDKGLAGIGTGELFF. CDR3 bases read: TGCAGTGCTAGAGATAAGGGTCTAGCGGGGATCGGCACCGGGGAG. The V and J genes are TRBV20-1 and TRBJ2-2; 9 positions agree with TRBD2. Read coverage stops 3 residues before the CDR3 terminus; the germline J gene supplies the remainder. The length of the CDR3 is 18 residues. Germline-derived CDR1 and CDR2 are DFQATT and SNEGSKA (reference sequence). V shed 0 bases and J 4 bases; nucleotides not matched to a gene: 12.

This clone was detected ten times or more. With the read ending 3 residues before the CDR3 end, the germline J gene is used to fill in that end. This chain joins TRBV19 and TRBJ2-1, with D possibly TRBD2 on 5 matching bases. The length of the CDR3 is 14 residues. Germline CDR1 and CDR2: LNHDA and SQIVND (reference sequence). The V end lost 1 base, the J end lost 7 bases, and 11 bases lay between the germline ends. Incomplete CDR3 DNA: TGTGCCAGTAGTATAGGGGCGGGTCGGAATGAG. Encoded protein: CASSIGAGRNE. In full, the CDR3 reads CASSIGAGRNEQFF.

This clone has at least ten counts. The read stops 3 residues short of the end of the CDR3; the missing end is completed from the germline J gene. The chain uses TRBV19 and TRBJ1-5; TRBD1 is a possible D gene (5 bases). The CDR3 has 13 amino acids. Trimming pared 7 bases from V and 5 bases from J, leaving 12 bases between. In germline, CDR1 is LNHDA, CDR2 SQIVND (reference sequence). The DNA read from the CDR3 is TGTGCCAGTATCGGGGGTATCCATCAGCCC. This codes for CASIGGIHQP. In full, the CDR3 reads CASIGGIHQPQHF.

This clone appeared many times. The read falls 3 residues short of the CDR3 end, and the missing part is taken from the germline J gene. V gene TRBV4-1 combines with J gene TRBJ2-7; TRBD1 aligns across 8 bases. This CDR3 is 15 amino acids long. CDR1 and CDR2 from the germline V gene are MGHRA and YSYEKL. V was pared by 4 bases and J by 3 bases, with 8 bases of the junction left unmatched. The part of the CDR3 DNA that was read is TGCGCCAGCAGCCCCCAAGGTACAGGGGGCTACGAG. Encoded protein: CASSPQGTGGYE. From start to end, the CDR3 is CASSPQGTGGYEQYF.

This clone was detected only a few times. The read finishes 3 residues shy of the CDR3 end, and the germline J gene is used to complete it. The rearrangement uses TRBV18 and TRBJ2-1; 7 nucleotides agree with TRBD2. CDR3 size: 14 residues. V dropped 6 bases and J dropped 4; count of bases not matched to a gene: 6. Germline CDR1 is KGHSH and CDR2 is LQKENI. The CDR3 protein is CASSPAGDYNEQFF. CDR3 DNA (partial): TGTGCCAGCTCTCCGGCGGGGGATTACAATGAG. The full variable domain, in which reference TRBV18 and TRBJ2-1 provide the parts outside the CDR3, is NAGVMQNPRHLVRRRGQEARLRCSPMKGHSHVYWYRQLPEEGLKFMVYLQKENIIDESGMPKERFSAEFPKEGPSILRIQQVVRGDSAAYFCASSPAGDYNEQFFGPGTRLTVL.

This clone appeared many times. CDR3: CASSKGEYEQYF. Partial CDR3 DNA: TGTGCCAGCAGTAAGGGGGAATACGAG. V is TRBV7-9 and J is TRBJ2-7, with a possible D match to TRBD1 (6 bases). From the germline J gene comes the end of the CDR3, since the read stops 3 residues before it. This CDR3 contains 12 residues. Trimming took off 6 bases at V and 4 bases at J, with 10 bases between the two ends. The germline V gene has CDR1 SEHNR and CDR2 FQNEAQ (reference sequence).

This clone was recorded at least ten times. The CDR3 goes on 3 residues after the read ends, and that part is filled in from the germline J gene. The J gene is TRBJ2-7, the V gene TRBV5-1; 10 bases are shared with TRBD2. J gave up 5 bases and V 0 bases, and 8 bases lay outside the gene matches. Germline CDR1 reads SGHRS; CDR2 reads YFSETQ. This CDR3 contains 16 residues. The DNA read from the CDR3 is TGCGCCAGCAGCTTGGTGAGTGGCCTAGCGGGAGACGAG. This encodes CASSLVSGLAGDE. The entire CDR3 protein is CASSLVSGLAGDEQYF. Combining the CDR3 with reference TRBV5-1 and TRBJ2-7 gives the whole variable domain KAGVTQTPRYLIKTRGQQVTLSCSPISGHRSVSWYQQTPGQGLQFLFEYFSETQRNKGNFPGRFSGRQFSNSRSEMNVSTLELGDSALYLCASSLVSGLAGDEQYFGPGTRLTVT.

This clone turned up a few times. The covered CDR3 bases are TGCAGTGCTAGAGGTACAGGGGGTAGTACTTCACCC. The encoded protein is CSARGTGGSTSP. The whole CDR3 protein reads CSARGTGGSTSPLHF. V is TRBV20-1 and J is TRBJ1-6, with 8 bases that match TRBD1. The read gets to within 3 residues of the CDR3 end, and the germline J gene fills in the rest. Trimming took 1 base from V and 9 from J; bases not matched to a gene: 8. The CDR3 is 15 amino acids. CDR1 is DFQATT and CDR2 is SNEGSKA in the germline V gene (reference sequence).

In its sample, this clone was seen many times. CDR3 amino acids: CASSPLGQGGGYTF. CDR3 DNA (partial): TGTGCCAGTAGTCCCCTTGGGCAGGGTGGTGGC. This chain joins TRBV19 and TRBJ1-2; tentative D call: TRBD1 (5 bases). The CDR3 goes on 3 residues after the read ends, and that part is filled in from the germline J gene. The CDR3 has 14 amino acids. CDR1 is LNHDA and CDR2 is SQIVND in the germline V gene (reference sequence). Trimming cost V 5 bases and J 7 bases, with 17 bases left between them.